These 29 T cell receptor beta chains were all obtained from the same sample, sequenced in a study of control samples from healthy donors and cancer patients. Data came from immunoSEQ multiplex PCR; TCRdb stores just in-frame clones and leaves some out. Of approximately 93,000 clones in the sample, roughly 91% were seen once. The sequenced sample consisted of PBMCs. The receptors shown here come from a woman between 45 and 60 years old with colorectal cancer.

The chain carries TRBV7-8 and TRBJ2-4; 9 positions match TRBD2. The CDR3 consists of 14 residues. Per germline, CDR1 SGHVS and CDR2 FQNEAQ. J lost 8 bases, V lost 5 bases, and 7 bases had no gene match. CDR3 DNA: TGTGCCAGCAGCAATAGCGGGGGAAGGGACATTCAGTACTTC. It translates to CASSNSGGRDIQYF.

The chain has TRBV6-5 and TRBJ1-3; possible D gene TRBD1, 5 bases. The V end was cut by 5 bases, the J end by 2 bases, with 13 bases between. The CDR3 totals 15 residues. The germline gives CDR1 MNHEY, CDR2 SVGAGI. CDR3 nucleotide sequence: TGTGCCAGCAGTAAGGGTACGGGGCCTGGAAACACCATATATTTT. Encoded protein: CASSKGTGPGNTIYF.

The chain links TRBV11-1 to TRBJ2-1, with 10 bases lining up with TRBD1. The ends lost 5 bases at V and 9 bases at J; junction bases unmatched: 10. The CDR3 consists of 15 residues. Germline V gene sequence: CDR1 SGHAT, CDR2 FQDESV (reference sequence). The DNA for the CDR3 is TGTGCCAGCAGCCGTCGGGACAGGGGTTTTAGTGAGCAGTTCTTC. Protein product: CASSRRDRGFSEQFF.

V is TRBV2 and J is TRBJ1-5; D might be TRBD1 (5 bases). The CDR3 totals 15 residues. The V gene lost 3 bases and the J gene lost 0 bases, with 9 bases spanning the gap. CDR1 is SNHLY, CDR2 FYNNEI, per germline. The CDR3 DNA follows: TGTGCCAGCAGTGAGGGGGGGAATAGCAATCAGCCCCAGCATTTT. Translated, it gives CASSEGGNSNQPQHF. The full variable domain, rest sourced from reference TRBV2 and TRBJ1-5, is EPEVTQTPSHQVTQMGQEVILRCVPISNHLYFYWYRQILGQKVEFLVSFYNNEISEKSEIFDDQFSVERPDGSNFTLKIRSTKLEDSAMYFCASSEGGNSNQPQHFGDGTRLSIL.

The chain recombines TRBV3-1 (or the pseudogene TRBV3-2) with TRBJ1-5, with unresolved D. The CDR3 runs 16 residues. Trimming took 0 bases from V and 4 from J, leaving 13 bases between them. Germline values: CDR1 LGHDT, CDR2 YNNKEL (reference sequence). CDR3 sequence reads: CASSQDVEVPNQPQHF. DNA for the CDR3: TGTGCCAGCAGCCAAGATGTTGAGGTTCCTAATCAGCCCCAGCATTTT.

The chain has TRBV27 and TRBJ1-2, with TRBD1 identical over 9 bases. This CDR3 has 14 residues. Per germline, CDR1 MNHEY and CDR2 SMNVEV (reference sequence). Losses at the gene ends were 5 bases for V and 6 bases for J; bases not matched to a gene: 7. The CDR3 is CASSPRQGVDGYTF. The DNA for the CDR3 is TGTGCCAGCAGTCCACGACAGGGGGTAGATGGCTACACCTTC.

To note about this clone: One junction end disagrees with the germline gene, perhaps due to a read error. This chain uses TRBV6-2 or TRBV6-3 with TRBJ2-1, with D perhaps assigned TRBD1 or TRBD2 (5 bases each). This CDR3 is 12 amino acids long. CDR1 MNHEY and CDR2 SVGEGT come from the germline V gene. The CDR3: CASSYPGPPWLF. The CDR3 coding sequence is TGTGCCAGCAGTTACCCGGGACCACCCTGGCTCTTC.

In DNA form, the CDR3 reads TGTGCCACCAGAGACAGTGGGCGGAATACGCAGTATTTT. Translating gives CATRDSGRNTQYF. The chain combines TRBV24-1 with TRBJ2-3; possible D gene TRBD1, 5 bases. The V gene lost 7 bases and the J gene lost 7 bases, with 14 bases spanning the gap. The CDR3 length is 13 residues. CDR1 KGHDR and CDR2 SFDVKD come from the germline V gene.

The chain joins TRBV10-3 to TRBJ1-5, with 7 bases matching TRBD1. The CDR3 has 21 amino acids. Germline CDR1 is ENHRY and CDR2 is SYGVKD. V was clipped by 0 bases and J by 1 base; unmatched bases: 18. Here the CDR3 reads CAISESGTAPSRGMSNQPQHF. The DNA of the CDR3 is TGTGCCATCAGTGAGTCTGGGACAGCCCCGAGCCGGGGGATGAGCAATCAGCCCCAGCATTTT.

V and J are TRBV21-1 and TRBJ2-7; the DNA was not used to check the table's D call, TRBD2. TRBV21-1 corresponds to a pseudogene. This CDR3 is built from 15 residues. This chain's CDR3 is CASSQAEGTSYEQYV. DNA for the CDR3: TGTGCCAGCAGCCAAGCGGAGGGGACCTCCTACGAGCAGTACGTC.

V and J are TRBV14 and TRBJ2-3; TRBD1 is a possible D gene (6 bases). CDR3 length: 16 residues. The V end lost 0 bases, the J end lost 0 bases, and 10 bases lay between the germline ends. Germline values: CDR1 SGHDN, CDR2 FVKESK. The CDR3 DNA follows: TGTGCCAGCAGCCAAGAATTTGGACAGAGCACAGATACGCAGTATTTT. This gives the protein CASSQEFGQSTDTQYF.

CDR3 nucleotide sequence: TGTGCCAGCTCACCACAAACAGGGATGGGGAACTCCTATGGCTACACCTTC. Protein sequence: CASSPQTGMGNSYGYTF. The chain uses TRBV18 and TRBJ1-2; possibly TRBD1 for D (6 bases). The ends were cut back, 1 base at V and 4 bases at J, with 19 bases in the middle. The germline CDR1 and CDR2 sequences are KGHSH and LQKENI. This CDR3 contains 17 residues.

This clone occurred once. V usage is TRBV6-5 and J usage is TRBJ2-4; D is unclear. This CDR3 has 15 residues. V was shortened by 6 bases and J by 3 bases, with 15 bases between the two germline ends. CDR1 and CDR2 (germline): MNHEY, SVGAGI. In nucleotides, the CDR3 is TGTGCCAGCAGCCCCTCCGAGTTAGGCAAAAACATTCAGTACTTC. Translation: CASSPSELGKNIQYF.

A note on this clone: Different DNA sequences within this sample yield the same CDR3. The chain has TRBV19 and TRBJ1-5, with D possibly TRBD1 on 6 matching bases. Germline loops: CDR1 LNHDA, CDR2 SQIVND (reference sequence). Trimming left V 2 bases short and J 1 base short, with 9 bases between. This CDR3 is 15 amino acids long. The CDR3 sequence: CASSIPGASNQPQHF. CDR3 DNA sequence: TGTGCCAGTAGTATACCGGGGGCGAGCAATCAGCCCCAGCATTTT. The whole variable domain, remainder taken from reference TRBV19 and TRBJ1-5, is DGGITQSPKYLFRKEGQNVTLSCEQNLNHDAMYWYRQDPGQGLRLIYYSQIVNDFQKGDIAEGYSVSREKKESFPLTVTSAQKNPTAFYLCASSIPGASNQPQHFGDGTRLSIL.

The chain joins TRBV20-1 to TRBJ1-1; no clear D. V dropped 3 bases and J dropped 5 bases, with 13 bases sitting between them. Germline CDR1 and CDR2: DFQATT and SNEGSKA (reference sequence). There are 13 residues in the CDR3. The CDR3 DNA follows: TGCAGTGCTAGTCGGGTTATTGGGACTGAAGCTTTCTTT. Protein sequence: CSASRVIGTEAFF.

The chain couples TRBV4-3 to TRBJ1-2, with D maybe TRBD1 (6 bases). The CDR3 has 15 amino acids. V was clipped by 1 base and J by 8 bases, with 17 bases between them. Per germline, CDR1 LGHNA and CDR2 YSLEER. The CDR3: CASSQVGGSTGGYTF. DNA for the CDR3: TGCGCCAGCAGCCAAGTGGGGGGCTCAACAGGGGGCTACACCTTC.

The V gene is TRBV15, the J gene TRBJ2-6; D remains ambiguous. V dropped 0 bases and J dropped 4 bases, with 7 bases sitting between them. The CDR3 is made up of 15 amino acids. Germline V gene data show CDR1 as LNHNV and CDR2 as YYDKDF (reference sequence). The CDR3: CATSRDKAGANVLTF. The CDR3 coding sequence is TGTGCCACCAGCAGAGACAAGGCAGGGGCCAACGTCCTGACTTTC.

The chain couples TRBV9 to TRBJ1-2, with D tentatively TRBD1 (6 bases). Trimming removed 4 bases at V and 0 bases at J, with 13 bases between. This CDR3 region has 15 residues. In germline, CDR1 is SGDLS, CDR2 YYNGEE. DNA of the CDR3: TGTGCCAGCAGCCCACGAGGGGGACCTAACTATGGCTACACCTTC. Amino acid sequence: CASSPRGGPNYGYTF.

The rearrangement joins TRBV30 to TRBJ1-5; TRBD1 is a possible D gene (6 bases). Germline V lookup: CDR1 GTSNPN, CDR2 SVGIG (reference sequence). The CDR3 length is 17 residues. Trimming took 0 bases from V and 0 from J, leaving 15 bases between them. The CDR3, as DNA: TGTGCCTGGAGTGTAGGGGGGGTTCGGTATAGCAATCAGCCCCAGCATTTT. It codes for CAWSVGGVRYSNQPQHF.

The chain links TRBV12-3 or TRBV12-4 to TRBJ1-6; 8 positions agree with TRBD1. With 5 bases clipped from V and 15 bases from J, the junction kept 9 bases outside the gene matches. This CDR3 comprises 13 residues. The DNA of the CDR3 is TGTGCCAGCAGTCCGACGGACAGGGTGGACCTCCACTTT. Translated, it gives CASSPTDRVDLHF.

The CDR3 nucleotides are TGTGCCAGCAGTTTGGTACAGGGGAATTCACCCCTCCACTTT. This codes for CASSLVQGNSPLHF. This sequence joins TRBV28 and TRBJ1-6, with 7 positions matching TRBD1. The CDR3 totals 14 residues. Germline lookup yields CDR1 MDHEN and CDR2 SYDVKM. Losses at the gene ends were 3 bases for V and 7 bases for J; bases not matched to a gene: 3.

This clone showed up just a few times. This chain joins TRBV7-2 and TRBJ2-2; 8 bases agree with TRBD2. Losses at the gene ends were 5 bases for V and 1 base for J; bases not matched to a gene: 9. Germline lookup yields CDR1 SGHTA and CDR2 FQGNSA. The CDR3 length is 17 residues. The CDR3 DNA reads TGTGCCAGCAGCCCCAGACTAGCGCAAATGAACACCGGGGAGCTGTTTTTT. It encodes CASSPRLAQMNTGELFF.

This chain joins TRBV25-1 and TRBJ2-3, with 10 bases that match TRBD1. V was pared by 4 bases and J by 0 bases, with 4 bases of the junction left unmatched. CDR1 is MGHDK, CDR2 SYGVNS, per germline. The CDR3 length is 16 residues. CDR3 bases: TGTGCCAGCAGTGTCCTGGGACAGGGGAGCACAGATACGCAGTATTTT. This gives the protein CASSVLGQGSTDTQYF.

The chain couples TRBV27 to TRBJ1-4; 9 bases line up with TRBD1. The CDR3 has 15 residues. The V gene end was trimmed by 4 bases and the J gene end by 7 bases; junction bases not matched to a gene: 7. CDR1 MNHEY and CDR2 SMNVEV come from the germline V gene (reference sequence). The CDR3 DNA reads as TGTGCCAGCAGTTCCGGGACAGGGAATGGTGAAAAACTGTTTTTT. The encoded protein is CASSSGTGNGEKLFF.

This clone was recorded only once. The chain links TRBV3-1 (or the pseudogene TRBV3-2) to TRBJ1-3; maybe TRBD1 (6 bases). CDR1 LGHDT and CDR2 YNNKEL come from the germline V gene (reference sequence). The V gene lost 2 bases and the J gene lost 3 bases, with 11 bases spanning the gap. The CDR3 is 15 residues long. This CDR3 reads CASSQIGGIGNTIYF. Written as DNA, the CDR3 is TGTGCCAGCAGCCAAATAGGGGGAATTGGAAACACCATATATTTT.

The chain employs TRBV7-2 and TRBJ2-5, with 11 bases that match TRBD2. Looked up from germline, CDR1 is SGHTA and CDR2 is FQGNSA. V lost 5 bases and J lost 5; bases outside the gene matches: 7. This CDR3 has 15 amino acids. CDR3 in DNA: TGTGCCAGCAGCCGTACTAGCGGGGGTTTTGAGACCCAGTACTTC. Translated, it gives CASSRTSGGFETQYF.

The gene calls are TRBV3-1 (or the pseudogene TRBV3-2) and TRBJ2-5, with 13 bases aligning to TRBD2. Trimming cost V 3 bases and J 5 bases; bases outside gene matches: 3. The CDR3 consists of 15 residues. Germline lookup yields CDR1 LGHDT and CDR2 YNNKEL (reference sequence). CDR3 amino acids: CASSQTSGGIETQYF. CDR3 sequence (DNA): TGTGCCAGCAGCCAGACTAGCGGGGGGATTGAGACCCAGTACTTC.

The chain joins TRBV12-3 or TRBV12-4 to TRBJ1-2; D remains ambiguous. V lost 6 bases and J 3 bases, leaving 11 bases between the germline ends. The CDR3 spans 13 residues. The CDR3 nucleotides are TGTGCCAGCAGGAAGACGGAATACTATGGCTACACCTTC. It is translated as CASRKTEYYGYTF.

This clone appeared a few times. V gene TRBV2 combines with J gene TRBJ1-5; D unresolved. Germline V gives CDR1 SNHLY, CDR2 FYNNEI. The V end lost 0 bases, the J end lost 3 bases, and 6 bases lay between the germline ends. This CDR3 region has 14 residues. CDR3: CASSEASANQPQHF. The DNA of the CDR3 is TGTGCCAGCAGTGAAGCATCGGCCAATCAGCCCCAGCATTTT.